One and the same sample provided the 4 T cell receptor beta chains below, sequenced in a study of blood T cells in healthy people across ages. The second PCR ran roughly 6 to 11 cycles with a sample-barcoded 5' primer and J-beta primers. Each CDR3 protein gets one entry after TCRdb re-called the 5' RACE reads with MiXCR. The sample holds approximately 2,000,000 distinct CDR3 sequences, about two fifths seen once. Input material: blood. These receptors originate from a human donor in good health.

The gene calls are TRBV20-1 and TRBJ1-2; no definite D call. The CDR3 has 15 amino acids. V lost 0 bases to trimming and J lost 3 bases, with 14 bases between them. Per germline, CDR1 DFQATT and CDR2 SNEGSKA (reference sequence). CDR3: CSARDPKEIHYGYTF. DNA for the CDR3: TGCAGTGCTAGAGATCCGAAGGAAATACACTATGGCTACACCTTC.

This clonotype has only a few counts. The chain links TRBV15 to TRBJ2-7; tentatively, D is TRBD1 (6 bases). Trimming pared 3 bases from V and 2 bases from J, leaving 11 bases between. Germline V gene sequence: CDR1 LNHNV, CDR2 YYDKDF (reference sequence). The CDR3 has 14 amino acids. For the CDR3, the DNA is TGTGCCACCAGCAGCCAAGGGGGTACCTACGAGCAGTACTTC. The encoded protein is CATSSQGGTYEQYF.

This clonotype came up a few times. The V call is TRBV18, the J call TRBJ2-1; 11 bases align to TRBD2. CDR3 size: 17 residues. The germline CDR1 and CDR2 sequences are KGHSH and LQKENI. V shed 6 bases, J shed 0 bases, and the junction held 7 bases outside the gene matches. The CDR3 nucleotides read TGTGCCAGCTCCCAGACTAGCGGGGTCCCCTCCTACAATGAGCAGTTCTTC. Translated: CASSQTSGVPSYNEQFF.

This clonotype came up a few times. The J gene is TRBJ1-2, the V gene TRBV7-8, with D possibly matching TRBD1 (5 bases). This CDR3 has 13 amino acids. Germline CDR1 reads SGHVS; CDR2 reads FQNEAQ. V shed 3 bases and J shed 8 bases, with 13 bases lying between them. The chain's CDR3 is CASSFGRAGGYTF. CDR3 sequence (DNA): TGTGCCAGCAGCTTTGGCAGGGCTGGCGGCTACACCTTC.